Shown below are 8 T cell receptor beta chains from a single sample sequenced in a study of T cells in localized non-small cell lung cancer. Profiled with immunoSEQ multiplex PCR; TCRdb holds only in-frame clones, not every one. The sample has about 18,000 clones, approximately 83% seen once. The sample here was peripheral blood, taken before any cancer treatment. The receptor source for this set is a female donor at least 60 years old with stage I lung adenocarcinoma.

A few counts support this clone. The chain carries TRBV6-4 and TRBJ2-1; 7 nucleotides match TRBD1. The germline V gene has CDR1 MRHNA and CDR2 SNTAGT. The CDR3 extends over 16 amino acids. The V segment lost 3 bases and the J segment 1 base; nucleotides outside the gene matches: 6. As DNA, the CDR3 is TGTGCCAGCAGTGATAGCTGGACAGGATCCTACAATGAGCAGTTCTTC. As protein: CASSDSWTGSYNEQFF.

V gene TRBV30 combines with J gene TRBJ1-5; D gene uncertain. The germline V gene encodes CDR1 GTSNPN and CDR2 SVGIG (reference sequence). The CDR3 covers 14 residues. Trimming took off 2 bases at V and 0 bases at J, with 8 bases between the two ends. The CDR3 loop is CAWSMYGSNQPQHF. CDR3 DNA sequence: TGTGCCTGGAGTATGTATGGTAGCAATCAGCCCCAGCATTTT.

As DNA, the CDR3 is TGTGCCAGCAGCTTAGACAGGCGTACGGCCATGAACACTGAAGCTTTCTTT. Protein product: CASSLDRRTAMNTEAFF. The gene calls are TRBV5-4 and TRBJ1-1; a weak D match, TRBD1 (6 bases). Trimming left V 2 bases short and J 0 bases short, with 17 bases between. The CDR3 has 17 amino acids. Germline V gives CDR1 SGHNT, CDR2 YYREEE (reference sequence).

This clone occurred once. The DNA for the CDR3 is TGTGCCAGAAGCTTGGGCAATGGGATCACAGATACGCAGTATTTT. Its translation: CARSLGNGITDTQYF. The J gene is TRBJ2-3, the V gene TRBV5-3, with D unresolved. TRBV5-3 is filed as an ORF, its function uncertain. V lost 0 bases and J 2 bases, leaving 10 bases between the germline ends. This CDR3 region has 15 residues.

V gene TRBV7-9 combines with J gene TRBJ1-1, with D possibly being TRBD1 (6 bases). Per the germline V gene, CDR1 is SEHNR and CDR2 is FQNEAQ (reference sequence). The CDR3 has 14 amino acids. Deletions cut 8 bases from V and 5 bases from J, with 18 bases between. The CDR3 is CASGRGLRGTEAFF. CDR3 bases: TGTGCCAGCGGCAGGGGATTGAGGGGGACTGAAGCTTTCTTT.

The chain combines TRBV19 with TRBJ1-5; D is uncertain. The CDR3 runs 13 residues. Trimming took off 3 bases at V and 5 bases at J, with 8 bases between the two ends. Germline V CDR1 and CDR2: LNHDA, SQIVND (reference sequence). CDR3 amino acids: CASSIRTYQPQHF. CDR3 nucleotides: TGTGCCAGTAGTATTCGGACCTATCAGCCCCAGCATTTT.

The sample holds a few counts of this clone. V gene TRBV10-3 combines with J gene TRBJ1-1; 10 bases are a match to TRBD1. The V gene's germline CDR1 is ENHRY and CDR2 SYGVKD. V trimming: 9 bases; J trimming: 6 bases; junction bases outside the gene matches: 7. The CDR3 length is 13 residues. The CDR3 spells CAIGTGEISEAFF. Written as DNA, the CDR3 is TGTGCCATAGGGACAGGGGAGATCTCTGAAGCTTTCTTT.

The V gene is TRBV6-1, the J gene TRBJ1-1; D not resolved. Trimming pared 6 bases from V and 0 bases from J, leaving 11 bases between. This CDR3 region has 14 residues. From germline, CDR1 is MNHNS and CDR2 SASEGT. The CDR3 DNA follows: TGTGCCAGCAGACCCACGCCTTTGAACACTGAAGCTTTCTTT. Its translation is CASRPTPLNTEAFF.